This T cell receptor (beta chain) emerged from a study of T cell responses to AZD1222 COVID-19 vaccine. Regarding the study as a whole: Breadth and depth of Spike-specific TCRs rose after two AZD1222 doses. Baseline seropositivity occurred in only six AZD1222 recipients.

As regards this clone: The antigen is not known.

The assay was immunoSEQ multiplex PCR, and TCRdb's table has in-frame clones only and misses some. This table has 100,000 to 150,000 clones, around nine tenths appearing once. The germline gives CDR1 KGHSH, CDR2 LQKENI. The CDR3 consists of 14 residues. With 10 bases removed from V and 0 bases from J, the gap between germline ends came to 15 bases. This specimen was peripheral blood, taken 28 days after the second AZD1222 dose. This sequence was found in an adult who received the AZD1222 COVID-19 vaccine. This chain links TRBV18 with TRBJ1-1; maybe TRBD1 (6 bases). CDR3 coding DNA: TGTGCCAACAAAAACAGGGAGATGAACACTGAAGCTTTCTTT. Amino acid sequence: CANKNREMNTEAFF. Complete variable domain (other parts from reference TRBV18 and TRBJ1-1): NAGVMQNPRHLVRRRGQEARLRCSPMKGHSHVYWYRQLPEEGLKFMVYLQKENIIDESGMPKERFSAEFPKEGPSILRIQQVVRGDSAAYFCANKNREMNTEAFFGQGTRLTVV.